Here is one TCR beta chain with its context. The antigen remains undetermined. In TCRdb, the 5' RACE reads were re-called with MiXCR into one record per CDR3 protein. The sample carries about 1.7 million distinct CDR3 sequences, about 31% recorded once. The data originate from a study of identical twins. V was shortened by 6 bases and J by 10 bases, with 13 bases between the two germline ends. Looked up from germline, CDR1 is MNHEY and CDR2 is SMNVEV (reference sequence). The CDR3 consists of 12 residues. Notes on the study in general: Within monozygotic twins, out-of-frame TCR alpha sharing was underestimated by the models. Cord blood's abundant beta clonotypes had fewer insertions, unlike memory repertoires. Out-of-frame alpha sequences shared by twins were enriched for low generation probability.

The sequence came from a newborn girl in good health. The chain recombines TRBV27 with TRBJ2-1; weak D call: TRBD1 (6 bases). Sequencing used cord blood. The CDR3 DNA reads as TGTGCCAGCAGACCTTCAGGGGTGGAGCAGTTCTTC. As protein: CASRPSGVEQFF.